The T cell receptor beta chain described here comes from a study of prognosis after radiotherapy for stage I lung cancer. Study context: Newly diagnosed primary stage I lung tumors were present in some 15 patients, and oligometastatic NSCLC after surgical resection of the primary tumor was present in five patients. There were 7 or 8 patients whose tumors were squamous cell carcinoma and twelve whose tumors were adenocarcinoma.

Genomic DNA served as the source from which two-round multiplex PCR generated TCR beta CDR3 amplicons. Initially, in first-round PCR, primers specific to each TRBV and TRBJ gene were used. TCRdb fed the multiplex PCR reads into MiXCR, producing one record per CDR3 protein. The sample consists of about 20,000 distinct CDR3 sequences, roughly two fifths of them appearing once. This clonotype was observed at least ten times. CDR1 and CDR2 (germline): SGHAT, FQNNGV. V gave up 5 bases and J gave up 5 bases, with 18 bases separating them. The length of the CDR3 is 15 residues. The input for sequencing was PBMCs, taken before or after stereotactic body radiation therapy (not recorded which). The chain combines TRBV11-2 with TRBJ2-5; TRBD2 might be the D (6 bases). The clonotype was recovered from a donor over 45 with non-small cell lung cancer. For the CDR3, the DNA is TGTGCCAGCAGCCCCGGGTTGGGGGGATGGGAGACCCAGTACTTC. Amino acids: CASSPGLGGWETQYF. The whole variable domain, remainder taken from reference TRBV11-2 and TRBJ2-5, is EAGVAQSPRYKIIEKRQSVAFWCNPISGHATLYWYQQILGQGPKLLIQFQNNGVVDDSQLPKDRFSAERLKGVDSTLKIQPAKLEDSAVYLCASSPGLGGWETQYFGPGTRLLVL.